The TCR beta chain described here comes from a study of shared clonotypes between healthy human individuals. This CDR3 is 14 amino acids long. V shed 2 bases, J shed 3 bases, and the junction held 2 bases outside the gene matches. Germline V lookup: CDR1 SGHRS, CDR2 YFSETQ. Concerning this clone: The antigen remains undetermined.

Study-wide results and caveats: In having few donors, the study represented limited genetic and exposure-history diversity.

Sequenced by immunoSEQ multiplex PCR; TCRdb stores in-frame clones only, minus some. The sample consists of hundreds of thousands of clones, roughly 97% of them appearing once. This chain links TRBV5-1 with TRBJ1-1; 9 nucleotides match TRBD1. What was sequenced was naive CD4+ T cells sorted from blood. The subset: CD45RA+ positively selected. This receptor was obtained from a woman in her thirties in good health. For the CDR3, the DNA is TGCGCCAGCAGCTTAGACAGGGGGTACACTGAAGCTTTCTTT. Protein: CASSLDRGYTEAFF.